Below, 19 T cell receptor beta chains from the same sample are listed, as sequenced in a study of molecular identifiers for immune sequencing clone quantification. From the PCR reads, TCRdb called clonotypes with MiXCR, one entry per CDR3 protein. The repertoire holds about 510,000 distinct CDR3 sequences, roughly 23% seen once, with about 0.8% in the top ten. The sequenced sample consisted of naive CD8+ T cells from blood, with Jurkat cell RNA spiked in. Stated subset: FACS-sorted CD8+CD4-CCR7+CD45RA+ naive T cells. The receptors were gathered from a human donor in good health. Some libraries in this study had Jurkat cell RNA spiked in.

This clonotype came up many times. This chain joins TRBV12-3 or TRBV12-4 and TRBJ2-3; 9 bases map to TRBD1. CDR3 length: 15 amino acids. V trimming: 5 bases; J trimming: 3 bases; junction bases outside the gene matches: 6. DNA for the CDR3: TGTGCCAGCAGTCCCGGGACAGGGATGACAGATACGCAGTATTTT. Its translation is CASSPGTGMTDTQYF.

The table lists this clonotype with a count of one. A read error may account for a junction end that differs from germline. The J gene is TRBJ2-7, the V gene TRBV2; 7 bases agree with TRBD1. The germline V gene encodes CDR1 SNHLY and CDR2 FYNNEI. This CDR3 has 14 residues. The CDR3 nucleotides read TGTGCCAGCAGTGAATATTACAGGGGTTACGAGAAGTACTTC. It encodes CASSEYYRGYEKYF. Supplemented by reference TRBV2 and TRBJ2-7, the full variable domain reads EPEVTQTPSHQVTQMGQEVILRCVPISNHLYFYWYRQILGQKVEFLVSFYNNEISEKSEIFDDQFSVERPDGSNFTLKIRSTKLEDSAMYFCASSEYYRGYEKYFGPGTRLTVT.

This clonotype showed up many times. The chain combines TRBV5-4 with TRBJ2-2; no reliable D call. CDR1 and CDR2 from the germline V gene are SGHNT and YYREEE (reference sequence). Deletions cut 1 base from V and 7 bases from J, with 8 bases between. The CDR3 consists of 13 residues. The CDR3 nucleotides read TGTGCCAGCAGCTTGAAGAACGTCGGGGAGCTGTTTTTT. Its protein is CASSLKNVGELFF.

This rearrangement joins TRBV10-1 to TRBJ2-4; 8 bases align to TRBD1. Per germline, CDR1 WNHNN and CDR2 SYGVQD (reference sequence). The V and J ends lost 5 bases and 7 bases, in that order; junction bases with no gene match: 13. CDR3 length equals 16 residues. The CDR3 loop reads CASSLRDRRAFNIQYF. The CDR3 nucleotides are TGCGCCAGCAGTCTCCGGGACAGGAGGGCCTTTAACATTCAGTACTTC.

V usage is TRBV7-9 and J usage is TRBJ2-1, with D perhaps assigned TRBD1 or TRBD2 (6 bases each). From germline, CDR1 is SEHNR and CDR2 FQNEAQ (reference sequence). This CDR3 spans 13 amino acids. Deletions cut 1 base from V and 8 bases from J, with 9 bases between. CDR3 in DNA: TGTGCCAGCAGCTTAGAAGGGGGGTATGAGCAGTTCTTC. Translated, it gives CASSLEGGYEQFF.

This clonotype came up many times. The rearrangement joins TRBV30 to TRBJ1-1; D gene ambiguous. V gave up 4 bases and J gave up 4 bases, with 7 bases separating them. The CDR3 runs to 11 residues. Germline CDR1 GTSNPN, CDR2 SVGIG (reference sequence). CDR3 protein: CAWIWGTEAFF. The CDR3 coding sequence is TGTGCCTGGATCTGGGGCACTGAAGCTTTCTTT.

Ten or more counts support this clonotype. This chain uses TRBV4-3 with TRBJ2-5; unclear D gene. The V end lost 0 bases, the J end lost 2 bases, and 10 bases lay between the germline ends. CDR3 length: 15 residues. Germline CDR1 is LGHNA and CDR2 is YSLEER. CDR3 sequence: CASSQDRAGQETQYF. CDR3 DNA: TGCGCCAGCAGCCAAGATAGGGCAGGACAAGAGACCCAGTACTTC.

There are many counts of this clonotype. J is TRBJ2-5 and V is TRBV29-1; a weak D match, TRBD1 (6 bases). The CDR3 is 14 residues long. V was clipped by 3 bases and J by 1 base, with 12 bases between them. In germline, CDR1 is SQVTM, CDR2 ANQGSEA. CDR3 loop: CSVDNLQGQETQYF. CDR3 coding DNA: TGCAGCGTTGATAATTTACAGGGCCAAGAGACCCAGTACTTC.

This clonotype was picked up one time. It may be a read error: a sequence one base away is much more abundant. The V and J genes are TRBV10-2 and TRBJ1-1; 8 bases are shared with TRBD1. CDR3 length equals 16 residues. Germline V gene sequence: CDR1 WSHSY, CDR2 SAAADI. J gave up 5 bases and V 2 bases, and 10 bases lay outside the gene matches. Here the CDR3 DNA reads TGCGCCAGCAGTGAGCCATCGGGACAGGCGGGTACTGAAGCTTTCTTT. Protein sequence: CASSEPSGQAGTEAFF.

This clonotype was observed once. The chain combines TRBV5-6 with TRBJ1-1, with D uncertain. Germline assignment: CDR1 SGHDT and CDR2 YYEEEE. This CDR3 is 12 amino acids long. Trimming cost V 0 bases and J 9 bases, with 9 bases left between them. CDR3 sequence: CASSLGAGKAFF. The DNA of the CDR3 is TGTGCCAGCAGCTTGGGGGCAGGTAAAGCTTTCTTT.

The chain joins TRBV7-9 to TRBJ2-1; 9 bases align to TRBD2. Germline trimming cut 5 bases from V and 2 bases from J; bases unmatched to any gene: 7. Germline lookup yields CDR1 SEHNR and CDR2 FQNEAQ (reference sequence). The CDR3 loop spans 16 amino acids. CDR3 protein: CASSPSSGKTYNEQFF. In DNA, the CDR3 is TGTGCCAGCAGCCCCTCTAGCGGGAAGACCTACAATGAGCAGTTCTTC.

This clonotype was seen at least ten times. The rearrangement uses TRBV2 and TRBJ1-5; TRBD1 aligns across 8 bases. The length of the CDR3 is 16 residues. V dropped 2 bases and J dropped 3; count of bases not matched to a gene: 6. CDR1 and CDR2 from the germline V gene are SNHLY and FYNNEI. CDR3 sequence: CASSEWGQADNQPQHF. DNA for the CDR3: TGTGCCAGCAGTGAATGGGGACAGGCGGACAATCAGCCCCAGCATTTT.

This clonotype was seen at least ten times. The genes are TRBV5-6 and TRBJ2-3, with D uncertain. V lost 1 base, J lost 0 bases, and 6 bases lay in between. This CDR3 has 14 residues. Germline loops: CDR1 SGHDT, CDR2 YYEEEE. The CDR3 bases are TGTGCCAGCAGCTTGCCCCCAAGCACAGATACGCAGTATTTT. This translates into CASSLPPSTDTQYF.

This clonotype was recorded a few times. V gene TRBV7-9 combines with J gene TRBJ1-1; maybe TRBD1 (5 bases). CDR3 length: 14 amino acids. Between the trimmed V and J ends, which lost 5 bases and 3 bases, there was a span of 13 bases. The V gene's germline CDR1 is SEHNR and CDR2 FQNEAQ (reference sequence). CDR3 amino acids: CASSQRTGHTEAFF. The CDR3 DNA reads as TGTGCCAGCAGCCAACGGACGGGACACACTGAAGCTTTCTTT.

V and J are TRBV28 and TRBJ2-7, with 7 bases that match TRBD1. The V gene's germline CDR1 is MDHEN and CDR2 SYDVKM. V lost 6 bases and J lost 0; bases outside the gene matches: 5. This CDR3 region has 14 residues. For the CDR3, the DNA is TGTGCCAGCAGGGAACAGGGGAGCTCCTACGAGCAGTACTTC. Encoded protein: CASREQGSSYEQYF.

The CDR3 DNA follows: TGTGCCAGCCGGACAGGCTATAGCAATCAGCCCCAGCATTTT. Its protein product is CASRTGYSNQPQHF. J is TRBJ1-5 and V is TRBV27; 7 nucleotides match TRBD1. The CDR3 is 14 residues long. The germline V gene has CDR1 MNHEY and CDR2 SMNVEV (reference sequence). With 8 bases clipped from V and 0 bases from J, the junction kept 4 bases outside the gene matches.

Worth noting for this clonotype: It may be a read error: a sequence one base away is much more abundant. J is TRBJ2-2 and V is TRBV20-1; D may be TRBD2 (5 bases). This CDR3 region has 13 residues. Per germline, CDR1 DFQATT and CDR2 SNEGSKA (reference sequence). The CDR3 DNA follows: TGCAGTGCTAGAGGGGTGAACACCGGGGAGCTGCTTTTT. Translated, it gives CSARGVNTGELLF.

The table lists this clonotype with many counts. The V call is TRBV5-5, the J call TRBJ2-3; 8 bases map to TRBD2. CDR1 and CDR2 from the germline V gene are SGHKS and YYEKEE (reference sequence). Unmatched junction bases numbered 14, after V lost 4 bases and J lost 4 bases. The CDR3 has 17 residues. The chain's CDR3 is CASSPSFGGRTADTQYF. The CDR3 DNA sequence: TGTGCCAGCAGCCCCTCTTTTGGCGGGAGGACCGCAGATACGCAGTATTTT.

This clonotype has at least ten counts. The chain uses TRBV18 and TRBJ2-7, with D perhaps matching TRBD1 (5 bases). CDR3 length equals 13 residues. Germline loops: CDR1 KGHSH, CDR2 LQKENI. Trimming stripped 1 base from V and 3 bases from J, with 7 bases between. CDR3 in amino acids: CASSPRGFYEQYF. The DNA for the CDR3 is TGTGCCAGCTCACCACGGGGCTTCTACGAGCAGTACTTC.